This T cell receptor beta chain comes out of a study of OX40 agonist ivuxolimab in advanced cancers. Whole-study context: Given to patients was ivuxolimab, an agonistic anti-OX40 (CD134) antibody. Notes on the study in general: Dose levels from 0.1 to 3.0 mg/kg saw CD4+ and CD8+ blood T cells expand clonally by week 6.

Systemic immunosuppression or a history of autoimmune disease excluded patients. Blood samples were obtained at baseline, cycle 4 day 1, and cycle 7 day 1. As to this clone: The antigen remains unidentified.

The V gene lost 1 base and the J gene lost 2 bases, with 12 bases spanning the gap. The CDR3 length is 16 residues. Germline values: CDR1 SGHVS, CDR2 FNYEAQ. The assay was immunoSEQ multiplex PCR, and TCRdb's table has in-frame clones only and misses some. The table includes about 45,000 clones, 85% to 90% detected once. Source: CD4+ or CD8+ T cells sorted from blood, taken in a trial of the OX40 agonist ivuxolimab. The chain is built from TRBV7-6 and TRBJ2-1; no clear D. The receptor was derived from an adult with an advanced solid tumor such as melanoma, head and neck, liver or kidney cancer. The CDR3 DNA is TGTGCCAGCAGCTTAGTCATAGAGCCGACCTACAATGAGCAGTTCTTC. Translation: CASSLVIEPTYNEQFF.